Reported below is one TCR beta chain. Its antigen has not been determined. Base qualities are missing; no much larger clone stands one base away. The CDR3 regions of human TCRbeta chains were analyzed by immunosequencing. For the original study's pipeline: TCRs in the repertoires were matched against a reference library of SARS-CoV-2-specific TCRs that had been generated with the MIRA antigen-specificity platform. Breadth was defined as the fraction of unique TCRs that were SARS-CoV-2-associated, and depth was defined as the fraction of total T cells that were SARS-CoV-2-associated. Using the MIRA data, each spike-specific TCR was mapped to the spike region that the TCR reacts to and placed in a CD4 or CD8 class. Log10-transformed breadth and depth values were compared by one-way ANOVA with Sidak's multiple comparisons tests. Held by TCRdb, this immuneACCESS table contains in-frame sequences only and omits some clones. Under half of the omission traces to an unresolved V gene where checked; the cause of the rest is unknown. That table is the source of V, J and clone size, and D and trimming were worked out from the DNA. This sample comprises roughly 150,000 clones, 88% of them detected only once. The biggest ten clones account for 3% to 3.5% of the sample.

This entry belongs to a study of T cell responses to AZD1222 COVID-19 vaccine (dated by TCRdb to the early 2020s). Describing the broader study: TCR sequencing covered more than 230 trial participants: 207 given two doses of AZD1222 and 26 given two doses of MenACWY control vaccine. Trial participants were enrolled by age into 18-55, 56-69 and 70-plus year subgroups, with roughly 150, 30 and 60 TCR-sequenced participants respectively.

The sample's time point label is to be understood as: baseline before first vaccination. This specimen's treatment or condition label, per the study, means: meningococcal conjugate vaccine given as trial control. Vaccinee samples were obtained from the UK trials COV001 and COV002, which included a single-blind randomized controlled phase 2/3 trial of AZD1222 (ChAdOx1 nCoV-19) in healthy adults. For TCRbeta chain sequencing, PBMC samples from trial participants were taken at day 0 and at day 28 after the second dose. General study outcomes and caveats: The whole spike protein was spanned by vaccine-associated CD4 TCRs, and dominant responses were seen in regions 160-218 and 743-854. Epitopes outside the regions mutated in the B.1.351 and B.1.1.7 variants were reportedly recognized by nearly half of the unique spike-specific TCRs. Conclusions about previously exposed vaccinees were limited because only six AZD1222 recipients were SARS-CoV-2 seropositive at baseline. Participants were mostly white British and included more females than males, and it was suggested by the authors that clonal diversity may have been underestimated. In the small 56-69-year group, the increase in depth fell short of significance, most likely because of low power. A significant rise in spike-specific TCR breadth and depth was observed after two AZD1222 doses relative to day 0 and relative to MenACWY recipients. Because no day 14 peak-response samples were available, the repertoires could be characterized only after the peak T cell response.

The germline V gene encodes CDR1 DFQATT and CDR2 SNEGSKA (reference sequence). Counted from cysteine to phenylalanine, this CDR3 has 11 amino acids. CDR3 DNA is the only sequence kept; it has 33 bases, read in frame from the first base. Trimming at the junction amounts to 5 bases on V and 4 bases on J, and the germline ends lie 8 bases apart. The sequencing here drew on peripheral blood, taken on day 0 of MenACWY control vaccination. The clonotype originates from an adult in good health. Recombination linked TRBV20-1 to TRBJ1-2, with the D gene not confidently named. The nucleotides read TGCAGTGCTCCTGGCGTCTATGGCTACACCTTC. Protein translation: CSAPGVYGYTF.